This TCR beta chain was identified in a study of T cell changes during pregnancy in multiple sclerosis. The J segment lost 0 bases and the V segment lost 8 bases, leaving 7 bases of the junction unmatched. CDR1 SNHLY and CDR2 FYNNEI come from the germline V gene. The CDR3 loop spans 15 amino acids. TCRdb's table, derived via immunoSEQ multiplex PCR, lists solely in-frame clones and lacks some. This sample has some 74,000 clones, with roughly 90% found just once. The specimen comprised peripheral blood, sampled after pregnancy. The chain links TRBV2 to TRBJ1-5; 7 bases are a match to TRBD1. This receptor was identified in a female donor in good health, enrolled as a control in a pregnancy study. The CDR3 DNA follows: TGTGCCAGCGCTGGGACAGTTGATAGCAATCAGCCCCAGCATTTT. Its translation: CASAGTVDSNQPQHF.